The present entry profiles one TCR beta chain with its context. Generated by immunoSEQ multiplex PCR, the TCRdb table keeps only in-frame clones and is missing some. Here the sample spans around 120,000 clones, around nine tenths being singletons. This sample stems from a study of T cell responses to AZD1222 COVID-19 vaccine. The source of this sequence is an adult who received the AZD1222 COVID-19 vaccine. The material was peripheral blood, obtained 28 days after the second AZD1222 dose.

CDR3 DNA: TGTGCCAGCAGCTTTGCTACCAGCACAGATACGCAGTATTTT. The encoded protein is CASSFATSTDTQYF. The V call is TRBV7-9, the J call TRBJ2-3, with D hard to call. Germline loops: CDR1 SEHNR, CDR2 FQNEAQ (reference sequence). CDR3 size: 14 residues. Trimming pared 3 bases from V and 0 bases from J, leaving 7 bases between.